This is a list of T cell receptor beta chains from one sample in a study of identical twins. TCRdb ran MiXCR on the 5' RACE reads and lists one entry per CDR3 protein. Of 430,000 or so distinct CDR3 sequences in the sample, 24% were seen once. This sample was shared with a second study, whose subject was T cells expressing NK-cell markers.

The sequenced material came from CD4+ T cells sorted from blood. These receptors all stem from a woman between 18 and 29 years old in good health. CDR3s include the opening cysteine and the closing phenylalanine or tryptophan. D genes are given only for firm matches. Clone size is given for some rows only: seen once, a few or many times, or a class if the clone is expanded.

j_call d_call clone_size v_call cdr3_aa cdr3_nt
TRBJ1-4 TRBD1 few TRBV12-3/TRBV12-4 CASSFDRANEKLFF TGTGCCAGCAGTTTTGACAGGGCGAATGAAAAACTGTTTTTT
TRBJ2-5 . . TRBV6-2/TRBV6-3 CASRLGLVQETQYF TGTGCCAGCAGATTGGGACTTGTCCAAGAGACCCAGTACTTC
TRBJ2-1 TRBD2 few TRBV27 CASTAGTSSYNEQFF TGTGCCAGCACCGCCGGGACTAGCTCCTACAATGAGCAGTTCTTC
TRBJ2-4 . . TRBV6-1 CASSKGGGLKNIQYF TGTGCCAGCAGCAAGGGTGGGGGTTTAAAAAACATTCAGTACTTC
TRBJ2-2 . . TRBV6-5 CASSYSAASRAGELFF TGTGCCAGCAGTTACTCAGCGGCGTCTCGCGCCGGGGAGCTGTTTTTT
TRBJ2-1 . many TRBV5-1 CASSLGGVSYNEQFF TGCGCCAGCAGCTTGGGAGGGGTCTCCTACAATGAGCAGTTCTTC
TRBJ2-1 . few TRBV3-1 CASSQDQTGGRDEQFF TGTGCCAGCAGCCAAGATCAAACGGGGGGCAGGGATGAGCAGTTCTTC
TRBJ2-7 . . TRBV7-9 CASSLIDYEQYF TGTGCCAGCAGCTTAATCGACTACGAGCAGTACTTC
TRBJ2-7 . few TRBV12-3/TRBV12-4 CASSLAGLGLEQYF TGTGCCAGCAGTTTAGCCGGACTTGGCCTCGAGCAGTACTTC
TRBJ2-5 TRBD2 . TRBV20-1 CSARILAGGGETQYF TGCAGTGCTAGAATCCTAGCGGGAGGCGGTGAGACCCAGTACTTC
TRBJ2-1 TRBD1 . TRBV6-1 CASSRDRAYEQFF TGTGCCAGCAGCCGAGACAGGGCATACGAGCAGTTCTTC
TRBJ2-1 TRBD1 few TRBV5-5 CASSTGGTGGNEQFF TGTGCCAGCAGCACGGGGGGGACAGGGGGCAATGAGCAGTTCTTC
TRBJ1-2 . few TRBV20-1 CSARGGLPTNYGYTF TGCAGTGCTCGCGGGGGGCTTCCGACTAACTATGGCTACACCTTC
TRBJ1-1 . . TRBV29-1 CSVTKHRAAEAFF TGCAGCGTTACAAAACACAGGGCCGCTGAAGCTTTCTTT
TRBJ1-1 TRBD1 few TRBV12-3/TRBV12-4 CASSRPGTANTEAFF TGTGCCAGCAGTAGACCCGGGACAGCGAACACTGAAGCTTTCTTT
TRBJ2-2 TRBD1 . TRBV19 CASKDRGVPGELFF TGTGCCAGTAAAGACAGGGGAGTTCCCGGGGAGCTGTTTTTT
TRBJ1-4 . . TRBV6-5 CASSYVGGSTNEKLFF TGTGCCAGCAGTTACGTAGGAGGGTCAACTAATGAAAAACTGTTTTTT
TRBJ2-5 TRBD2 few TRBV20-1 CSALAGVTGGTQYF TGCAGTGCTCTAGCGGGAGTCACCGGGGGGACCCAGTACTTC
TRBJ1-1 TRBD1 . TRBV30 CAWSVSGQGKAFF TGTGCCTGGAGTGTATCGGGACAGGGCAAAGCTTTCTTT
TRBJ1-6 TRBD1 . TRBV27 CAAGRGTGDSPLHF TGTGCCGCCGGGAGGGGGACAGGGGATTCACCCCTCCACTTT
TRBJ1-2 . . TRBV29-1 CSVEKQGSGYTF TGCAGCGTTGAAAAACAGGGCAGTGGCTACACCTTC
TRBJ1-1 . . TRBV5-5 CASSFLMGQNTEAFF TGTGCCAGCAGCTTCCTCATGGGCCAGAACACTGAAGCTTTCTTT
TRBJ1-5 . . TRBV5-1 CASSLWTNQPQHF TGCGCCAGCAGCCTATGGACCAATCAGCCCCAGCATTTT
TRBJ2-1 TRBD2 . TRBV9 CASSVRSGEINEQFF TGTGCCAGCAGCGTAAGAAGCGGGGAAATCAATGAGCAGTTCTTC
TRBJ2-7 . . TRBV10-3 CAISESEAASYEQYF TGTGCCATCAGTGAGTCTGAGGCAGCCTCCTACGAGCAGTACTTC
TRBJ1-4 . few TRBV29-1 CSVGGQGREKLFF TGCAGCGTTGGAGGCCAGGGTCGCGAAAAACTGTTTTTT
TRBJ2-7 . few TRBV20-1 CSADAITTAEEQYF TGCAGTGCAGACGCTATTACCACCGCGGAAGAGCAGTACTTC
TRBJ2-3 . . TRBV18 CASSPDGVGTDTQYF TGTGCCAGCTCACCGGACGGAGTAGGTACAGATACGCAGTATTTT
TRBJ1-1 TRBD1 . TRBV6-5 CASVETRGQGAFF TGTGCCAGCGTTGAAACCAGGGGGCAAGGAGCTTTCTTT
TRBJ2-7 TRBD1 . TRBV20-1 CSASGQGVEQYF TGCAGTGCTAGTGGGCAGGGGGTCGAGCAGTACTTC
TRBJ1-1 . few TRBV10-3 CAISDPQSGTTEAFF TGTGCCATCAGTGACCCTCAATCAGGGACCACTGAAGCTTTCTTT
TRBJ2-6 TRBD2 few TRBV7-2 CASSFQAGGSGANVLTF TGTGCCAGCAGCTTTCAAGCGGGAGGTAGTGGGGCCAACGTCCTGACTTTC
TRBJ1-4 . . TRBV28 CASSLLREKLFF TGTGCCAGCAGTTTACTAAGGGAAAAACTGTTTTTT
TRBJ2-3 . . TRBV7-9 CASSLDALTDTQYF TGTGCCAGCAGCTTAGACGCCCTGACAGATACGCAGTATTTT
TRBJ2-2 . few TRBV7-9 CASRSTGTGNTGELFF TGTGCCAGCAGGTCGACCGGGACGGGGAACACCGGGGAGCTGTTTTTT
TRBJ1-5 TRBD1 . TRBV12-3/TRBV12-4 CASSKTGGGNQPQHF TGTGCCAGCAGTAAGACAGGGGGCGGCAATCAGCCCCAGCATTTT
TRBJ1-6 . . TRBV12-3/TRBV12-4 CASSPGTNNSPLHF TGTGCCAGCAGTCCCGGGACTAATAATTCACCCCTCCACTTT
TRBJ1-5 . . TRBV7-9 CASSITGSHQPQHF TGTGCCAGCAGCATAACCGGGTCTCATCAGCCCCAGCATTTT
TRBJ2-4 . many TRBV6-1 CASRRADTWGIQYF TGTGCCAGCAGAAGGGCGGATACGTGGGGCATTCAGTACTTC
TRBJ2-7 . few TRBV29-1 CSVATGRVTYEQYF TGCAGCGTGGCTACGGGACGGGTAACCTACGAGCAGTACTTC
TRBJ1-2 TRBD1 . TRBV5-1 CASSSQQGNYGYTF TGCGCCAGCAGCTCTCAACAGGGGAACTATGGCTACACCTTC
TRBJ1-1 . few TRBV29-1 CSVAQGWTEAFF TGCAGCGTCGCACAGGGTTGGACTGAAGCTTTCTTT